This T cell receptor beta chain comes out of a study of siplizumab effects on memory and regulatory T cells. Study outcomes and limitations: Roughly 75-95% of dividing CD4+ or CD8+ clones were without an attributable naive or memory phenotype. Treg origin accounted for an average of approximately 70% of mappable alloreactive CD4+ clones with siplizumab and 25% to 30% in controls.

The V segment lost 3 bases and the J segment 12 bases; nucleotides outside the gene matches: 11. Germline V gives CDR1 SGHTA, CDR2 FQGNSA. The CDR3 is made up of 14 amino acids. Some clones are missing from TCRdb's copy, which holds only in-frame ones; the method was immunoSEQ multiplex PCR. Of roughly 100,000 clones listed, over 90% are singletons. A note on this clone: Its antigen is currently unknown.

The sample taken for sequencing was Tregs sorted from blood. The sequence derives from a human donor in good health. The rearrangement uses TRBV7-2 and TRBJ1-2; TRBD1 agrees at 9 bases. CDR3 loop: CASSLGTGMVENTF. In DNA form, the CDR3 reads TGTGCCAGCAGCTTGGGGACAGGGATGGTCGAGAACACCTTC.